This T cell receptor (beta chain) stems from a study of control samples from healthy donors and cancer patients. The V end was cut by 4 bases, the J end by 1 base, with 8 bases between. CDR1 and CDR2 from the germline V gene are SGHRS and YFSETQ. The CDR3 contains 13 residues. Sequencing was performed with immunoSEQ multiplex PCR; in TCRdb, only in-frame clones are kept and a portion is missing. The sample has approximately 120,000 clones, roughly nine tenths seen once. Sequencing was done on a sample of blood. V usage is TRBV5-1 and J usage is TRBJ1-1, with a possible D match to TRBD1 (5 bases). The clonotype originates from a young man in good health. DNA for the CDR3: TGCGCCAGCAGCCTACAGGCGAACACTGAAGCTTTCTTT. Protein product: CASSLQANTEAFF.